These 20 T cell receptor beta chains were all obtained from the same sample, sequenced in a study of blood T cell repertoires in COVID-19. Profiling relied on immunoSEQ multiplex PCR, and the TCRdb table lists in-frame clones only, not all of them. Of 300,000 or so clones listed, around nine tenths are singletons. The material sequenced was PBMCs or T cells enriched from blood (not recorded which). The origin of the receptors is a man between 60 and 70 years old who had recovered from COVID-19.

The table lists this clone with a count of one. The V gene is TRBV19, the J gene TRBJ2-1, with 8 bases fitting TRBD1. V gave up 3 bases and J gave up 7 bases; unmatched junction bases: 8. The CDR3 spans 15 residues. The germline CDR1 and CDR2 sequences are LNHDA and SQIVND (reference sequence). The CDR3, as DNA: TGTGCCAGTAGTATTAAGAGGGACAGGATAAATGAGCAGTTCTTC. Translation: CASSIKRDRINEQFF.

This clone has only one observation. V and J are TRBV19 and TRBJ1-5; 7 bases align to TRBD1. Per the germline V gene, CDR1 is LNHDA and CDR2 is SQIVND (reference sequence). Losses at the gene ends were 4 bases for V and 0 bases for J; bases not matched to a gene: 3. The length of the CDR3 is 15 residues. CDR3 DNA: TGTGCCAGTAGTAAGACAGGGCATAGCAATCAGCCCCAGCATTTT. It is translated as CASSKTGHSNQPQHF.

The chain links TRBV5-1 to TRBJ2-1; 8 bases line up with TRBD1. V trimming: 4 bases; J trimming: 6 bases; junction bases outside the gene matches: 6. The V gene's germline CDR1 is SGHRS and CDR2 YFSETQ. The length of the CDR3 is 14 residues. The CDR3 loop is CASSGDRPGNEQFF. Here the CDR3 DNA reads TGCGCCAGCAGCGGGGACAGGCCGGGCAATGAGCAGTTCTTC.

The chain employs TRBV6-6 and TRBJ2-3; D may be TRBD2 (5 bases). The CDR3 contains 12 residues. CDR1 and CDR2 from the germline V gene are MNHNY and SVGAGI (reference sequence). The germline V and J ends were trimmed by 7 bases and 5 bases, with 10 bases remaining between them. The DNA of the CDR3 is TGTGCCAGCAAAGGTAGCGTAGATACGCAGTATTTT. Its translation: CASKGSVDTQYF.

V and J are TRBV5-6 and TRBJ1-2; tentatively, D is TRBD1 (5 bases). V lost 0 bases and J 8 bases, leaving 14 bases between the germline ends. CDR3 length: 14 amino acids. The V gene's germline CDR1 is SGHDT and CDR2 YYEEEE. This CDR3 reads CASSLAGLKAGYTF. The CDR3 DNA follows: TGTGCCAGCAGCTTGGCAGGGTTGAAGGCGGGCTACACCTTC.

The J gene is TRBJ1-5, the V gene TRBV30; D may be TRBD1 (5 bases). V lost 3 bases, J lost 7 bases, and 16 bases lay in between. Germline values: CDR1 GTSNPN, CDR2 SVGIG (reference sequence). There are 14 residues in the CDR3. CDR3 residues: CAWRGGGVNQPQHF. CDR3 in DNA: TGTGCCTGGAGAGGCGGGGGGGTCAACCAGCCCCAGCATTTT.

This sequence joins TRBV5-1 and TRBJ1-2; TRBD1 aligns across 7 bases. Germline loops: CDR1 SGHRS, CDR2 YFSETQ. The CDR3 runs to 14 residues. Trimming cost V 0 bases and J 8 bases; bases outside gene matches: 7. CDR3 in DNA: TGCGCCAGCAGCTTGGAAACCGGACAGGCCGGCTACACCTTC. It is translated as CASSLETGQAGYTF.

V and J are TRBV5-4 and TRBJ2-2; maybe TRBD1 (5 bases). The CDR3 has 12 residues. Trimming stripped 2 bases from V and 6 bases from J, with 5 bases between. CDR1 SGHNT and CDR2 YYREEE come from the germline V gene (reference sequence). The CDR3, as DNA: TGTGCCAGCAGCTTAGGGGCCGGGGAGCTGTTTTTT. Translated, it gives CASSLGAGELFF.

This chain connects TRBV5-6 to TRBJ1-2, with TRBD1 matching over 8 bases. The CDR3 sequence is 13 residues long. V lost 4 bases and J lost 4; bases outside the gene matches: 3. Per germline, CDR1 SGHDT and CDR2 YYEEEE. CDR3 nucleotides: TGTGCCAGCAGCGAGGACAGGGTCTATGGCTACACCTTC. It yields the protein CASSEDRVYGYTF.

The rearrangement links TRBV7-3 to TRBJ1-2, with D possibly being TRBD1 (6 bases). Germline V gene sequence: CDR1 SGHTA, CDR2 FQGTGA. The CDR3 contains 13 residues. Trimming took 4 bases from V and 7 from J, leaving 13 bases between them. This chain's CDR3 is CASSSNPRGGYTF. The CDR3 DNA is TGTGCCAGCAGCTCGAACCCCAGGGGTGGCTACACCTTC. The variable domain in full, with the rest retrieved from reference TRBV7-3 and TRBJ1-2, is GAGVSQTPSNKVTEKGKYVELRCDPISGHTALYWYRQSLGQGPEFLIYFQGTGAADDSGLPNDRFFAVRPEGSVSTLKIQRTERGDSAVYLCASSSNPRGGYTFGSGTRLTVV.

The chain carries TRBV7-9 and TRBJ1-6; D might be TRBD1 (5 bases). The V end lost 2 bases, the J end lost 8 bases, and 7 bases lay between the germline ends. This CDR3 spans 13 amino acids. CDR1 and CDR2 from the germline V gene are SEHNR and FQNEAQ (reference sequence). The CDR3 spells CASSLQQDSPLHF. CDR3 coding DNA: TGTGCCAGCAGCTTACAACAGGATTCACCCCTCCACTTT. The full variable domain, with the rest looked up from reference TRBV7-9 and TRBJ1-6, is DTGVSQNPRHKITKRGQNVTFRCDPISEHNRLYWYRQTLGQGPEFLTYFQNEAQLEKSRLLSDRFSAERPKGSFSTLEIQRTEQGDSAMYLCASSLQQDSPLHFGNGTRLTVT.

V gene TRBV19 combines with J gene TRBJ1-1; D unclear. V was cut by 4 bases and J by 4 bases, with 16 bases left in between. This CDR3 has 15 residues. The germline CDR1 and CDR2 sequences are LNHDA and SQIVND (reference sequence). Here the CDR3 DNA reads TGTGCCAGTAGTAGAGGGCCTTACTATTCCACTGAAGCTTTCTTT. It codes for CASSRGPYYSTEAFF.

This rearrangement joins TRBV7-9 to TRBJ2-5, with 7 nucleotides matching TRBD1. The germline CDR1 and CDR2 sequences are SEHNR and FQNEAQ (reference sequence). The J segment lost 2 bases and the V segment lost 7 bases, leaving 4 bases of the junction unmatched. The CDR3 spans 13 residues. This CDR3 is CASTRGQQETQYF. The CDR3 region has the DNA TGTGCCAGCACCCGGGGACAGCAAGAGACCCAGTACTTC.

CDR3 DNA sequence: TGTGCCAGCAGCTTAAACCCTCTAAGGAACACTGAAGCTTTCTTT. Protein: CASSLNPLRNTEAFF. V is TRBV7-3 and J is TRBJ1-1; D is unclear. Germline loops: CDR1 SGHTA, CDR2 FQGTGA. CDR3 size: 15 residues. Trimming took off 1 base at V and 1 base at J, with 10 bases between the two ends.

CDR3 DNA: TGTGCCAGCAGCTTTACAGGACAAGATCAGCCCCAGCATTTT. It yields the protein CASSFTGQDQPQHF. The chain employs TRBV7-2 and TRBJ1-5, with a possible D match to TRBD1 (5 bases). The germline gives CDR1 SGHTA, CDR2 FQGNSA. V was pared by 3 bases and J by 5 bases, with 11 bases between. This CDR3 has 14 residues.

This clone was picked up one time. V and J are TRBV19 and TRBJ1-2; TRBD1 matches at 8 bases. The germline gives CDR1 LNHDA, CDR2 SQIVND (reference sequence). The CDR3 spans 17 residues. V gave up 5 bases and J gave up 2 bases; unmatched junction bases: 13. The CDR3 sequence is CASSRGDRTVTNYGYTF. CDR3 sequence (DNA): TGTGCCAGTAGTCGCGGGGACAGGACCGTTACGAACTATGGCTACACCTTC.

For the CDR3, the DNA is TGTGCCAGTGCCACACTAGCGGGGGCTAGCACAGATACGCAGTATTTT. It codes for CASATLAGASTDTQYF. The gene calls are TRBV19 and TRBJ2-3; the match to TRBD2 covers 11 bases. The ends lost 8 bases at V and 0 bases at J; junction bases unmatched: 7. Germline V gene lookup returns CDR1 LNHDA and CDR2 SQIVND (reference sequence). This CDR3 spans 16 amino acids. Combining the CDR3 with reference TRBV19 and TRBJ2-3 gives the whole variable domain DGGITQSPKYLFRKEGQNVTLSCEQNLNHDAMYWYRQDPGQGLRLIYYSQIVNDFQKGDIAEGYSVSREKKESFPLTVTSAQKNPTAFYLCASATLAGASTDTQYFGPGTRLTVL.

This rearrangement joins TRBV15 to TRBJ2-1; TRBD1 agrees at 7 bases. Germline assignment: CDR1 LNHNV and CDR2 YYDKDF (reference sequence). V trimming: 0 bases; J trimming: 3 bases; junction bases outside the gene matches: 2. This CDR3 comprises 15 residues. In nucleotides, the CDR3 is TGTGCCACCAGCAGAGACCGGACAGGCTACAATGAGCAGTTCTTC. Translation: CATSRDRTGYNEQFF.

The J gene is TRBJ2-3, the V gene TRBV7-2; tentative D call: TRBD2 (5 bases). The length of the CDR3 is 13 residues. V lost 2 bases and J lost 6, with 9 bases in between. From germline, CDR1 is SGHTA and CDR2 FQGNSA. The CDR3 loop is CASSLRGLDTQYF. CDR3 DNA: TGTGCCAGCAGCTTACGAGGGCTGGATACGCAGTATTTT.

The chain uses TRBV7-8 and TRBJ2-7, with TRBD2 as a possible D gene (6 bases). The CDR3 runs 17 residues. Trimming stripped 0 bases from V and 2 bases from J, with 17 bases between. Germline V gene sequence: CDR1 SGHVS, CDR2 FQNEAQ. CDR3 amino acids: CASSLALMGGAPYEQYF. DNA of the CDR3: TGTGCCAGCAGCTTAGCGCTGATGGGCGGGGCCCCCTACGAGCAGTACTTC.